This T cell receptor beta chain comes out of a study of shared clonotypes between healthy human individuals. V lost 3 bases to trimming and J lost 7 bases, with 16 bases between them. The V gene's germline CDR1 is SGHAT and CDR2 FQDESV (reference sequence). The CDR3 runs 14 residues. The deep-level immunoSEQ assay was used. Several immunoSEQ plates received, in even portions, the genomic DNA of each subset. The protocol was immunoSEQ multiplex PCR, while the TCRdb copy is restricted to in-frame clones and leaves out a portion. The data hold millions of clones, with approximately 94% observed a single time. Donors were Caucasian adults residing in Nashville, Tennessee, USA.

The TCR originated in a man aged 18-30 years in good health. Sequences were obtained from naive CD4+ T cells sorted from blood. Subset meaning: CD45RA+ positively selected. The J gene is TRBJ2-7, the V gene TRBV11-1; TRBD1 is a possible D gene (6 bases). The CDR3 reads CASSFGAQGLEQYF. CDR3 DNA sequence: TGTGCCAGCAGCTTTGGGGCTCAGGGGTTGGAGCAGTACTTC.